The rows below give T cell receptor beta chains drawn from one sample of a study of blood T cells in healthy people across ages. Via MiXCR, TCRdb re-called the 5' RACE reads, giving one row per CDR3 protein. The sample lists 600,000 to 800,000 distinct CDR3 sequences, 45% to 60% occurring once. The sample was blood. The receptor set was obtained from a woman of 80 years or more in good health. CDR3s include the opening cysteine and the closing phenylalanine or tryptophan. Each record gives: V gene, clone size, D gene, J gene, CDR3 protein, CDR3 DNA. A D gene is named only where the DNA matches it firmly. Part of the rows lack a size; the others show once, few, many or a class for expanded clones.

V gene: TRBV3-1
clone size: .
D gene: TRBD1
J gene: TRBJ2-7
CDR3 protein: CASSHDNPGQGTYEQYF
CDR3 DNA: TGTGCCAGCAGCCATGACAATCCGGGACAGGGAACCTACGAGCAGTACTTC

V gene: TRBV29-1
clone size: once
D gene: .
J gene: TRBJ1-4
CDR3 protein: CSFTLRQANEKLFF
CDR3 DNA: TGCAGCTTTACCCTCAGGCAGGCTAATGAAAAACTGTTTTTT

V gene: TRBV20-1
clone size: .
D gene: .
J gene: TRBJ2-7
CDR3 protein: CSARTVTYEQYF
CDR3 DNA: TGCAGTGCTAGGACAGTGACCTACGAGCAGTACTTC

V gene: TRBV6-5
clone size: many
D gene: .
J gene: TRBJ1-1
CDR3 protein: CASRQTLNTEAFF
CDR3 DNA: TGTGCCAGCAGACAGACCCTGAACACTGAAGCTTTCTTT

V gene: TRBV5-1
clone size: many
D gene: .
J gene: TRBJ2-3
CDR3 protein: CASSLIGITDTQYF
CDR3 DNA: TGCGCCAGCAGCTTAATAGGGATCACAGATACGCAGTATTTT

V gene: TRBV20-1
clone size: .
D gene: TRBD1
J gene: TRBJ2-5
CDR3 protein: CSASDGQGQETQYF
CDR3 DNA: TGCAGTGCTAGCGACGGACAGGGACAAGAGACCCAGTACTTC

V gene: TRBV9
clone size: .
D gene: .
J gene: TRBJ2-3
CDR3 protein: CASSSDSIDTQYF
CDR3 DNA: TGTGCCAGCAGCTCCGACAGCATAGATACGCAGTATTTT

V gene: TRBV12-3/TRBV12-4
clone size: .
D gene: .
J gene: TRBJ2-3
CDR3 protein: CASTCGWTDTQYF
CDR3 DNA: TGTGCCAGCACTTGTGGGTGGACAGATACGCAGTATTTT

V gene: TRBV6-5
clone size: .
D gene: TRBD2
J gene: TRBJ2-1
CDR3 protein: CASSSGRAYNEQFF
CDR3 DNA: TGTGCCAGCAGTAGCGGGAGGGCCTACAATGAGCAGTTCTTC

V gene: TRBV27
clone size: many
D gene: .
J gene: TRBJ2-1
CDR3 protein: CASSFRRGPGDEQFF
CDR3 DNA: TGTGCCAGCAGTTTTAGGCGGGGTCCAGGGGATGAGCAGTTCTTC

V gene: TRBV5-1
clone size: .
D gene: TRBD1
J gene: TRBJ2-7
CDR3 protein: CASSLGTGEFDEQYF
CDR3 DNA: TGCGCCAGCAGCTTGGGGACAGGGGAATTCGACGAGCAGTACTTC

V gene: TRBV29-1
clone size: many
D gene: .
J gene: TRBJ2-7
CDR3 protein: CSVEVYDSYEQYF
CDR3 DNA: TGCAGCGTTGAGGTCTATGATTCCTACGAGCAGTACTTC

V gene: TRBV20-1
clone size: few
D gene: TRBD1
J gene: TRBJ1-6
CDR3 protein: CSAQDRGNSPLHF
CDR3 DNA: TGCAGTGCTCAGGACAGGGGCAATTCACCCCTCCACTTT

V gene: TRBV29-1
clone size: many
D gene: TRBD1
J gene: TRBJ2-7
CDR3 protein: CSVEDKNRGYEQYF
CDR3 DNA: TGCAGCGTTGAAGATAAAAACAGGGGCTACGAGCAGTACTTC

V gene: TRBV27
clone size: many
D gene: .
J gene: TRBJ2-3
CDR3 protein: CASSRNTADTQYF
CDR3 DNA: TGTGCCAGCAGTCGCAACACTGCAGATACGCAGTATTTT

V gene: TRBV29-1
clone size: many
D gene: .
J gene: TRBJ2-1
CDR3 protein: CSVLYNEQFF
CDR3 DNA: TGCAGCGTTCTCTACAATGAGCAGTTCTTC

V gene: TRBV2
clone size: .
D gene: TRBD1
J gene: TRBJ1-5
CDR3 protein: CASRAGTAGNQPQHF
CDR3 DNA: TGTGCCAGCAGAGCGGGGACAGCTGGAAATCAGCCCCAGCATTTT

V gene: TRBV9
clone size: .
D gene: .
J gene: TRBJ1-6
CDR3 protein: CASSVVPGNSPLHF
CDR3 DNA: TGTGCCAGCAGCGTAGTCCCGGGGAATTCACCCCTCCACTTT

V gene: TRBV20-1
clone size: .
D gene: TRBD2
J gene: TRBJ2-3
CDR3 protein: CSARGLGMDTQYF
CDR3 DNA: TGCAGTGCCCGGGGACTAGGTATGGATACGCAGTATTTT

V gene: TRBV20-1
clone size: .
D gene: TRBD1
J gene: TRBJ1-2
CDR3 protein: CSAPRQGNYGYTF
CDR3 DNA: TGCAGTGCCCCGAGACAGGGCAACTATGGCTACACCTTC

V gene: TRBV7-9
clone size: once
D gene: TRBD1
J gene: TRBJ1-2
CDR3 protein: CASSRGTGAFYGYTF
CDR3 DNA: TGTGCCAGCAGCAGGGGGACAGGGGCCTTCTATGGCTACACCTTC

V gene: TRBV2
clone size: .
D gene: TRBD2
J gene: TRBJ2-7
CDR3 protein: CASSPGLAGGMDEQYF
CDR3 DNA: TGTGCCAGCAGTCCGGGACTAGCGGGGGGCATGGACGAGCAGTACTTC

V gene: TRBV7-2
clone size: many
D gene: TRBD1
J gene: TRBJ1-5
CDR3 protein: CASSLRQGRQPQHF
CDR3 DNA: TGTGCCAGCAGCTTAAGACAGGGCCGGCAGCCCCAGCATTTT

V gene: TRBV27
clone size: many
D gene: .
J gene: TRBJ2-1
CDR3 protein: CASSLAGSPVPYNEQFF
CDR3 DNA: TGTGCCAGCAGCCTCGCAGGGTCCCCTGTTCCCTACAATGAGCAGTTCTTC

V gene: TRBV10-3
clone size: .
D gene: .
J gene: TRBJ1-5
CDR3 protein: CAIRSGTSADQPQHF
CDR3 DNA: TGTGCCATCAGATCCGGGACATCCGCCGATCAGCCCCAGCATTTT

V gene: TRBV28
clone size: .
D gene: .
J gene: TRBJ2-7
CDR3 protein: CAGGDTYYEQYF
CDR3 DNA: TGTGCCGGGGGGGACACATACTACGAGCAGTACTTC

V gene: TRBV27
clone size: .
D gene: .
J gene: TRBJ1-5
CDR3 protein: CASSFVSNQPQHF
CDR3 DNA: TGTGCCAGCAGTTTTGTTAGCAATCAGCCCCAGCATTTT

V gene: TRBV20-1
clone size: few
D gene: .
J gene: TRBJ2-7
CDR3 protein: CSAASLSGLSYEQYF
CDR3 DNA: TGCAGTGCTGCGTCTCTCAGCGGGTTATCCTACGAGCAGTACTTC

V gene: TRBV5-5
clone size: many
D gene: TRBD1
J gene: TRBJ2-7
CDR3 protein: CASSLEGTAAYEQYF
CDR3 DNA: TGTGCCAGCAGCTTGGAGGGGACAGCCGCCTACGAGCAGTACTTC

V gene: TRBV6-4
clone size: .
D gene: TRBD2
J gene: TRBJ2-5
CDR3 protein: CASSDSGTSGHNEQYF
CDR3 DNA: TGTGCCAGCAGTGACTCCGGGACTAGCGGACACAATGAGCAGTACTTC

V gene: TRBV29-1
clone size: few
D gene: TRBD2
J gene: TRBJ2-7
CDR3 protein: CSVGLAGLYEQYF
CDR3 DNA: TGCAGCGTTGGGTTAGCGGGGCTATACGAGCAGTACTTC

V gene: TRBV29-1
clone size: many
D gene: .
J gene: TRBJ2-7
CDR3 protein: CSVEVRRDSYEQYF
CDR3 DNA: TGCAGCGTTGAGGTTCGGAGGGACTCCTACGAGCAGTACTTC

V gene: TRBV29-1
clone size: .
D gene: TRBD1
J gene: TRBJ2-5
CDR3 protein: CSASTGQETQYF
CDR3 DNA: TGCAGCGCCTCGACAGGGCAAGAGACCCAGTACTTC

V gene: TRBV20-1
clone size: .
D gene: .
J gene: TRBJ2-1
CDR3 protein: CSARGQGYFNKQFF
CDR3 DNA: TGCAGTGCTAGAGGGCAGGGGTACTTCAATAAGCAGTTCTTC

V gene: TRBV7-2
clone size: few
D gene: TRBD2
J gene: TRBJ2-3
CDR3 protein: CASSLVLLSSGGPRDTQYF
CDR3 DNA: TGTGCCAGCAGCTTAGTTCTTTTGTCTAGCGGGGGTCCCAGAGATACGCAGTATTTT

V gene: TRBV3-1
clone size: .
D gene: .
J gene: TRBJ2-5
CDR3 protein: CASSHLEKETQYF
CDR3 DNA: TGTGCCAGCAGCCATCTTGAGAAAGAGACCCAGTACTTC

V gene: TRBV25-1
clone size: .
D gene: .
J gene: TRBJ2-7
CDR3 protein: CASSESVSSSYEQYF
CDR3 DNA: TGTGCCAGCAGTGAATCAGTCAGCTCCTCCTACGAGCAGTACTTC

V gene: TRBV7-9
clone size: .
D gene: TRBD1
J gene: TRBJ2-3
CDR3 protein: CASSADRLPTDTRYF
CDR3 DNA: TGTGCCAGCAGCGCGGACAGGCTTCCCACAGATACGCGGTATTTT

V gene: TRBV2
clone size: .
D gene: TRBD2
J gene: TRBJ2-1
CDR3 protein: CASNPGTSAASNEQFF
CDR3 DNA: TGTGCCAGCAACCCCGGGACTAGCGCCGCGAGCAATGAGCAGTTCTTC

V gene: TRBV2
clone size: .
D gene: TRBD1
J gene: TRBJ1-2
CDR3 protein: CASMGTGVAYGYTF
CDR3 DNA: TGTGCCAGCATGGGGACAGGGGTTGCCTATGGCTACACCTTC

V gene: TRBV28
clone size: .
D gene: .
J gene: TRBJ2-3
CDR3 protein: CAGSFGPDTTDTQYF
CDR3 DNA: TGTGCCGGCAGTTTTGGCCCGGACACCACAGATACGCAGTATTTT

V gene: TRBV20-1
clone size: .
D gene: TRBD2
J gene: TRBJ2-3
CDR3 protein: CSAQTAVSGITDTQYF
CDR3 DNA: TGCAGTGCCCAGACCGCGGTTAGCGGGATCACAGATACGCAGTATTTT

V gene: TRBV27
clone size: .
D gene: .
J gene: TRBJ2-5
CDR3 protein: CASSPSNSGETQYF
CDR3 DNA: TGTGCCAGCAGTCCCTCTAATAGCGGAGAGACCCAGTACTTC

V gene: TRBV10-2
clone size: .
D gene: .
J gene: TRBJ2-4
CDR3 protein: CASSEEGRAKNIQYF
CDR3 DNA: TGCGCCAGCAGTGAGGAGGGGAGAGCCAAAAACATTCAGTACTTC

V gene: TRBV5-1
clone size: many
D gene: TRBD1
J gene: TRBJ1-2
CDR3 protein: CASRSTGNYGYTF
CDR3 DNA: TGCGCCAGCAGATCGACAGGGAACTATGGCTACACCTTC

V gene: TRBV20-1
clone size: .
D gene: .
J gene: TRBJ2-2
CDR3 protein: CSALNTGELFF
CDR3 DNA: TGCAGTGCTCTGAACACCGGGGAGCTGTTTTTT